Listed below are T cell receptor beta chains from one sample, sequenced in a study of blood T cell repertoires in COVID-19. Sequenced by immunoSEQ multiplex PCR; TCRdb stores in-frame clones only, minus some. The table shows a few hundred thousand clones, with around 87% occurring only once. The sequenced material came from PBMCs or T cells enriched from blood (not recorded which). These receptor sequences come from a man aged 40-49 years in a cohort exposed to, infected with or recovered from COVID-19 (not recorded which). CDR3s include the opening cysteine and the closing phenylalanine or tryptophan. A D gene is named only where the DNA matches it firmly. Clone size is given for some rows only: seen once, a few or many times, or a class if the clone is expanded.

size | J | V | D | DNA | CDR3
. | TRBJ2-1 | TRBV5-1 | . | TGCGCCAGCAGCTTGGCCCCCAGCTCCTACAATGAGCAGTTCTTC | CASSLAPSSYNEQFF
few | TRBJ1-5 | TRBV5-8 | . | TGTGCCAGCAGCCCAGGGTGGGCTATCAATCAGCCCCAGCATTTT | CASSPGWAINQPQHF
once | TRBJ2-1 | TRBV10-1 | TRBD2 | TGCGCCAGCAGTTCCGGGACTAGCGGGCCTTGGGAGCAGTTCTTC | CASSSGTSGPWEQFF
. | TRBJ1-2 | TRBV4-1 | TRBD1 | TGCGCCAGCAGCCAAGGGCTTCTCAGGGGGCGCGCGAACTATGGCTACACCTTC | CASSQGLLRGRANYGYTF
. | TRBJ1-4 | TRBV2 | . | TGTGCCAGTCACAGGGCTAACGAAAAACTGTTTTTT | CASHRANEKLFF
. | TRBJ1-4 | TRBV7-9 | . | TGTGCCAGCAGCCCCGTTAATGAAAAACTGTTTTTT | CASSPVNEKLFF
. | TRBJ1-6 | TRBV5-1 | TRBD1 | TGCGCCAGCAGCTTGGCGGGACAGGGTCTTTCACCCCTCCACTTT | CASSLAGQGLSPLHF
few | TRBJ1-1 | TRBV19 | . | TGTGCCAGTAGTAAGACGGCGGCCTCAAACACTGAAGCTTTCTTT | CASSKTAASNTEAFF
. | TRBJ1-1 | TRBV5-4 | . | TGTGCCAGCAGCCGGACAGAGAACACTGAAGCTTTCTTT | CASSRTENTEAFF
. | TRBJ1-4 | TRBV28 | TRBD1 | TGTGCCAGCAGTTCGGGACAGGGGTATGAAAAACTGTTTTTT | CASSSGQGYEKLFF
. | TRBJ2-1 | TRBV10-3 | TRBD2 | TGTGCCATCAGTGTCGGGACTAGCGGGGGCAATGAGCAGTTCTTC | CAISVGTSGGNEQFF
. | TRBJ1-2 | TRBV6-6 | TRBD1 | TGTGCCAGCATTCCGACAGGGGGGAACTATGGCTACACCTTC | CASIPTGGNYGYTF
. | TRBJ2-1 | TRBV5-1 | TRBD1 | TGCGCCAGCACCCGGACAGGGGGTTCCTACAATGAGCAGTTCTTC | CASTRTGGSYNEQFF
. | TRBJ2-1 | TRBV18 | TRBD2 | TGTGCCAGCTCACCCGCCTCAACCGGGGCTAGCGGCCTTGGGGAGCAGTTCTTC | CASSPASTGASGLGEQFF
. | TRBJ2-3 | TRBV27 | . | TGTGCCAGCACCCCTAGGATGGCAGATACGCAGTATTTT | CASTPRMADTQYF
. | TRBJ2-5 | TRBV5-1 | TRBD2 | TGCGCCAGCAGAAACCGTAGCGGGAGGGGGATAGAGACCCAGTACTTC | CASRNRSGRGIETQYF
. | TRBJ2-6 | TRBV7-9 | . | TGTGCCAGCAGCTGGGGAGACTCTGGGGCCAACGTCCTGACTTTC | CASSWGDSGANVLTF
. | TRBJ2-1 | TRBV9 | TRBD2 | TGTGCCAGCAGCTCCCGACTAGCGGGTGGGTCCTACAATGAGCAGTTCTTC | CASSSRLAGGSYNEQFF